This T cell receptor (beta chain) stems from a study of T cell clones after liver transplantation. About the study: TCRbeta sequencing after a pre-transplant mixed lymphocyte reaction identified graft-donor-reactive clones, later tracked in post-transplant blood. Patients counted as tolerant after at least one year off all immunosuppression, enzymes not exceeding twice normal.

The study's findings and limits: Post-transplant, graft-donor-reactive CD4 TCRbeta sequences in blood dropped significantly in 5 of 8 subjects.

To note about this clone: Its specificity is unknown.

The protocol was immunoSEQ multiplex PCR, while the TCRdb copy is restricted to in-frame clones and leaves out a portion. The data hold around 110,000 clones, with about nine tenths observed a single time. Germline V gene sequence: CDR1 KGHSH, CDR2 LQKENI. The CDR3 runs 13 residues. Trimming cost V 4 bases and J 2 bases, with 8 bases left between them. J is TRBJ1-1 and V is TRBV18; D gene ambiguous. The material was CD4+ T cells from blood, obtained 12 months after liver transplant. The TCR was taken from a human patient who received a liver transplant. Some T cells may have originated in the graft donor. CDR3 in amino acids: CASSLGPNTEAFF. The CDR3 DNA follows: TGTGCCAGCTCACTCGGACCTAACACTGAAGCTTTCTTT.